Listed here is a single T cell receptor (beta chain). Its antigen is unknown. No per-base quality is available; no much larger clone lies one base away. Reading from cysteine to phenylalanine, the CDR3 counts 14 amino acids. Only the CDR3 DNA is retained, 42 bases long and in frame from the first base. V and J lose 3 bases and 8 bases, and a span of 14 bases separates them. Based on the germline V gene, the CDR1 and CDR2 sequences are SGHTA and FQGTGA. These data come from a study of cytomegalovirus exposure and HLA in healthy donors (TCRdb year 2017). Describing the broader study: An earlier analysis of roughly 500 of the donors reported over 250 Gb of sequence data and roughly 120 million unique TCR beta sequences obtained from 150 million to 200 million T cells. Among 300 to 450 genotyped donors of the cohort, an average of about 240,000 unique TCR beta nucleotide sequences were sequenced per donor, roughly a sixth of them non-productive. The study used immunosequencing to profile the T cell repertoires of hundreds of subjects and linked those repertoires to cytomegalovirus serostatus. Among the approximately 400 genotyped donors, around 81% belonged to the genetic ancestry cluster associated with self-reported Caucasian donors. The number of donors typed differed by locus, with roughly 629-640 for A, B, C, DRB1 and DQB1, roughly 520 for DQA1, under 610 for DPA1, and some 440 for DPB1. To study patterns of TCR occurrence, a later analysis re-analyzed previously published TCR beta repertoires from 650 to 750 donors and added high-resolution HLA genotyping. The study aimed to test whether cataloging public T cell receptors could reveal signatures of past pathogen exposure. All discovery cohort repertoires had been generated on a single sequencing platform. The later analysis used no new phenotypic data to find candidate immune exposures, relying instead on TCR beta sequences and their occurrence across donors. A separate validation cohort of 90 to 150 different subjects was used in addition to the 666-subject first cohort. An earlier analysis of approximately 580 of the donors used high-throughput TCR beta sequencing to judge whether each TCR beta V gene segment behaved as functional or pseudogenic. A later genetic analysis used genome-wide SNP genotypes for about 60% of the roughly 700 donors, treating that subset as a discovery cohort. HLA typing included class I and class II loci at four-digit resolution. Donor age, sex, ethnicity and CMV serostatus were compiled together with the repertoire data. Roughly 5 DR-DQ haplotypes were handled as single units for association and clustering, since linkage in the cohort was strong. Approximately 300 gigabases of sequencing data and 80 million or so unique TCR sequences were included in an early release covering 550 to 800 HLA-typed donors. The study combined high-throughput TCR immunosequencing, statistical association of individual TCRs with disease status, and machine learning to predict cytomegalovirus infection status.

What the study reported, not specific to this receptor: The earlier analysis of some 540 of the donors excluded 15 to 20 rarely observed V segments, including chromosome 9 orphons, because counts were too low. Some IMGT-functional V segments, including TRBV6-2 and TRBV6-3, could not be told apart with the 87-base-pair reads, so those segments were excluded. A later analysis associated about 18,000 TCR beta sequences with specific HLA alleles at a false discovery rate of 0.05. Only TCR beta chains were sequenced in this cohort, and the absence of alpha or paired-chain data limited detectable features. For the cohort, immune exposure information was limited to CMV serostatus. Sequencing depth was assumed to be roughly uniform across donors in the presence/absence analyses, though that assumption may not hold. While some public TCRs were present in many individuals, most TCR sequences turned up only very rarely across donors. Compared with the approximately 720-donor mean, donors in an Asian-associated ancestry cluster had fewer N-insertions in productive TCRs, according to a later genetic analysis. HLA typing was unavailable for some donors at each locus, so association tests used only the typed subset. A later analysis found that HLA-associated TCR beta chains were more clonally expanded and had lower generation probabilities than equally common non-associated chains. In both the original and validation cohorts, the classifier was reported to diagnose cytomegalovirus status with high specificity and sensitivity. In an earlier analysis of around 600 of the donors, most TCR beta V segments were observed in productive rearrangements about 87% or about 30% of the time, broadly matching IMGT annotations. According to a later analysis, TCR association rates differed among HLA loci, with DRB1 alleles showing the most associated TCRs and HLA-C alleles showing the fewest. A further reported finding was that TCR beta sequences accurately predicted the HLA-A and HLA-B alleles for most subjects in the first cohort. When HLA alleles, especially DR and DQ, strongly co-occurred, TCR associations were difficult to assign to individual alleles. Correlated functional status among segregating V segments might be attributable to linkage disequilibrium, but an unknown experimental factor could not be ruled out. A few of the identified cytomegalovirus-associated TCR beta chains were confirmed in vitro to be specific for cytomegalovirus antigens. A later analysis reported that several top co-occurrence clusters appeared linked to parvovirus B19, influenza, CMV and Epstein-Barr virus. The authors suggested that the approach could potentially be generalized to other disease states and immunological phenotypes. A group of highly shared sequence variants was considered likely to be a technical artifact of the sequencing pipeline. An association between a missense DCLRE1C variant and V-gene and J-gene trimming of TCR beta chains was found in a later genetic analysis and replicated in an independent cohort. Most CMV-associated TCR beta chains appeared to be HLA-restricted in a later analysis, and the HLA associations seemed to be driven largely by CMV exposure. A total of 150 to 200 TCR beta chains were listed by the study as associated with cytomegalovirus.

Libraries were constructed by the immunoSEQ multiplex PCR assay. For the multiplex PCR, a mixture combining 60 forward primers for TCR Vbeta segments and 13 reverse primers for TCR Jbeta segments was used. The CDR3 region of rearranged TCR beta genes was amplified from genomic DNA with a multiplex PCR assay. The Illumina HiSeq System was used to sequence the amplified TCR beta libraries as 87-base-pair reads. From the authors' description of their analysis: Across the roughly 600 repertoires, a later analysis counted 78 million or so unique TCR beta chains, around 11 million of which were shared by at least two donors. A nearest-neighbor algorithm error-corrected the raw reads and collapsed the reads into unique sequences, merging closely related sequences to remove PCR and sequencing errors. V, D and J gene segments were assigned by aligning CDR3 sequences to IMGT reference sequences. For a sequence to be retained, a match of at least six nucleotides to both a V gene segment and a J gene segment was required. A rearrangement was called productive if the CDR3 had no stop codons and remained in frame with V and J, and every other rearrangement was called non-productive. Following IMGT convention, CDR3 was defined as the stretch from the second conserved V-encoded cysteine up to the conserved J-encoded phenylalanine. Sequences without an unambiguous match to a single V gene segment were excluded from the earlier analysis of approximately 600 of the donors. An earlier analysis of a few hundred of the donors called V segments functional above 56.7% productive rearrangements and segregating when the between-donor standard deviation exceeded 5%. To diagnose cytomegalovirus status from the catalog of TCR beta chain sequences, a statistical classification framework was built. V and J gene assignment, in a later analysis, came from comparing TCR nucleotide sequences with IMGT/GENE-DB human TR gene sequences. A later analysis assigned CDR3 sequences and most-parsimonious VDJ recombination scenarios with the TCRdist pipeline. A later analysis defined each TCR beta chain by its CDR3 amino acid sequence plus V-gene family, and excluded reads lacking a unique V-gene family. To address suspected cross-contamination and a sequencing artifact, a later analysis removed roughly 580 highly shared, low-generation-probability nucleotide sequences. A later analysis calculated a clonal expansion index for each public chain from normalized within-repertoire ranks of inferred template counts. A later analysis computed generation probabilities with a VDJ recombination model fitted to out-of-frame rearrangements, and checked the results against IGoR. In a later analysis, hypergeometric tests were used to score TCR-TCR, TCR-HLA and TCR-CMV co-occurrence, with a repertoire-size bias correction applied to TCR pairs. A later analysis estimated false discovery rates by permuting HLA or CMV assignments 20 times. In a later analysis, co-occurring TCRs were grouped with DBSCAN, and TCRdist sequence similarity was added when clustering was performed within HLA-allele-positive subsets. For co-occurrence clustering, repertoires with fewer than 30,000 or more than 120,000 public chains were excluded, along with 4 to 6 repertoires with anomalous nucleotide sharing. Not all clones reach the TCRdb copy of this immuneACCESS table, which keeps in-frame sequences only. Checked studies attribute under half of the gap to unresolved V genes and leave the rest unexplained. V, J and clone size were drawn from that table, and D and trimming were deduced from the DNA. Recorded for this sample are about 150,000 clones; around 86% of them occurred a single time. 8.1% of the sample goes to the ten largest clones.

The cohort was made up of about 670 healthy bone marrow donors. All cohort members were sampled while nominally healthy, although unrecorded immune exposures were likely present. The donor was CMV seropositive and was included in the group of approximately 310 seropositive cohort members. Every donor gave a peripheral blood sample, and the peripheral blood mononuclear cells from that sample were used for TCR beta sequencing. Genomic DNA was extracted from the blood cell samples with the Qiagen DNeasy Blood Extraction Kit. The sample comprised PBMCs. The chain couples TRBV7-3 to TRBJ2-1; D gene: possibly TRBD2, on 5 matching bases. The sequence was collected from a woman in her forties or fifties in good health and CMV-seropositive. The CDR3 sequence is CASSLGSTAYEQFF. The nucleotide sequence reads TGTGCCAGCAGCTTGGGGAGTACCGCTTATGAGCAGTTCTTC.